This T cell receptor beta chain derives from a study of CXCR3-negative and CXCR3-positive naive CD8 T cells (dated by TCRdb to the late 2010s). Background on the whole study: In total, about 135 million TRB reads were obtained, or roughly 1.5 +/- 0.3 million reads per library. Diversity and physicochemical repertoire analyses covered approximately 10 donors pooled from two independent experiments. For the TRBV-TRBJ cluster analysis, the naive subsets came from about five donors, while the memory cells came from 3 donors.

The instrument was a NextSeq 550. The Human TCR Profiling Kit (MiLaboratory) was used to prepare UMI-labeled 5' RACE TRB cDNA libraries. cDNA synthesis used the entire amount of extracted RNA, and PCR amplification then used the entire amount of cDNA produced. Libraries were prepared in parallel with an identical number of PCR cycles. The original methods were these. MIGEC and MiXCR extracted about 50,000 +/- 10,000 unique UMI-labeled TRB cDNA molecules per library, requiring at least two reads per UMI. An average of roughly 40,000 +/- 10,000 functional in-frame TRB CDR3 nucleotide clonotypes without stop codons was found per library. After downsampling to 5000 UMI-labeled TRB molecules per sample, diversity metrics such as normalized Shannon-Wiener and Chao1 were calculated in VDJtools. VDJtools was used to calculate clonotype-size-weighted physicochemical properties of the central five CDR3 residues, namely interaction energy, strength, volume and Kidera factor 4. Based on TCRdb reprocessing of the reads, there is one entry per CDR3 protein sequence, and DNA is missing. The V and J calls follow TCRdb's processing rather than the paper's. The data table for this sample lists 100,000 or so distinct CDR3 sequences. The ten largest clones represent approximately 1.5% of the sample.

Study-wide findings and limitations: TRB CDR3s from CXCR3-positive naive cells showed higher hydrophobicity (lower Kidera factor 4), lower energy, and higher strength and volume indices than CXCR3-negative naive cells. Naive CXCR3-negative and CXCR3-positive cells from the same donor showed similar TRBV-TRBJ usage, whereas memory cells showed distinct patterns. Freshly isolated PBMCs were used for most assays because CXCR3 expression went down partially after cryopreservation. Both naive subsets had comparably high repertoire diversity, while memory CD8+ T cells had much lower repertoire diversity. Surface CD5, linked to self-reactivity in mice, was comparable between naive subsets; TCR interaction strength was therefore also inferred from TRB CDR3 physicochemical properties.

Inclusive of the bounding cysteine and phenylalanine, the CDR3 is 14 residues long. A DNA sequence was not provided. CDR1 and CDR2, looked up from the germline V gene (reference sequence), are SEHNR and FQNEAQ. Each CD8+ T cell subset was flow-sorted in triplicate, and around 300,000 cells per subset were placed directly into RLT lysis buffer. Naive CD8+ T cells were defined stringently as CD45RO-CCR7+CD27+CD95- to exclude memory contaminants. Using standard density gradient centrifugation, peripheral blood mononuclear cells were isolated from buffy coats. A FACSAria III was used to flow-sort naive CXCR3-negative and CXCR3-positive CD8+ T cells. Total RNA was extracted from sorted cells using an RNeasy Mini Kit. A word on this clonotype: Its antigen remains unidentified.

The sequenced material came from naive CXCR3- CD8+ T cells from blood. The cell subset or site label corresponds to: CD45RO-CCR7+CD27+CD95- naive CD8+ T cells lacking CXCR3 (TNR3-). Here the chain combines TRBV7-9 and TRBJ2-1; TCRdb's assignment of TRBD1 cannot be checked, as there is no DNA. The clonotype originates from a human donor in good health. Some clones in this sample may be carry-over from other donors' samples. CDR3 reads: CASSAQAVVGEQFF.